This T cell receptor beta chain was identified during a study of blood T cells in healthy people across ages. Germline V gene lookup returns CDR1 LGHNA and CDR2 YSLEER. The CDR3 has 15 amino acids. The V end was cut by 1 base, the J end by 2 bases, with 12 bases between. A few counts support this clonotype. Antigen: not known. General study findings and limits: Unsorted PBMC material precluded a definitive naive versus antigen-experienced comparison. A roughly linear age-dependent decrease characterized TCR beta diversity per million T cells. Long-lived donors carried more naive CD4+ cells and greater diversity than aged donors.

Primed by a sample-barcoded 5' primer and a J-beta primer mix, a second PCR proceeded for 7 to 11 cycles. Each cDNA was tagged by a template-switch adaptor containing 12 random nucleotides. In TCRdb, the 5' RACE reads were re-called with MiXCR into one record per CDR3 protein. The repertoire consists of 600,000 to 1,000,000 distinct CDR3 sequences, with roughly 60% occurring once and the leading ten covering about 20%. The TCR comes from a man aged 30 to 39 in good health. V gene TRBV4-3 combines with J gene TRBJ2-7; D call uncertain. Sequenced: blood. DNA for the CDR3: TGCGCCAGCAGCCAAGGACTGGGGATTACCTACGAGCAGTACTTC. Protein sequence: CASSQGLGITYEQYF.